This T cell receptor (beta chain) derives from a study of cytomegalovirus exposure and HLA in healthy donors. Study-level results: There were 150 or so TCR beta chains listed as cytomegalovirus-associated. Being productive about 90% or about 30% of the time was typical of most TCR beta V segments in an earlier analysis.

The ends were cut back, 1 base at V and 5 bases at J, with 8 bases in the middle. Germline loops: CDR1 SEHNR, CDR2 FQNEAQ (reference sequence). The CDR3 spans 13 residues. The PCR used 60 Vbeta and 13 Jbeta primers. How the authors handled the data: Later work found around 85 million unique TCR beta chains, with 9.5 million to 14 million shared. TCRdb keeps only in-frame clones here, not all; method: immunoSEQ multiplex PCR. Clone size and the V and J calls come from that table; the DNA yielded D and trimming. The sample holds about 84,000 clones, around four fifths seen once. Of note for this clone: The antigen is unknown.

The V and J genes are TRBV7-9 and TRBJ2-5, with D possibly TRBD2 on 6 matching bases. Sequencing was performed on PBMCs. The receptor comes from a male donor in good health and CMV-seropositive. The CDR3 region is CASSLGAGETQYF. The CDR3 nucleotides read TGTGCCAGCAGCTTAGGGGCGGGGGAGACCCAGTACTTC. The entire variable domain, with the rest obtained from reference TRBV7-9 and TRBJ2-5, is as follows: DTGVSQNPRHKITKRGQNVTFRCDPISEHNRLYWYRQTLGQGPEFLTYFQNEAQLEKSRLLSDRFSAERPKGSFSTLEIQRTEQGDSAMYLCASSLGAGETQYFGPGTRLLVL.